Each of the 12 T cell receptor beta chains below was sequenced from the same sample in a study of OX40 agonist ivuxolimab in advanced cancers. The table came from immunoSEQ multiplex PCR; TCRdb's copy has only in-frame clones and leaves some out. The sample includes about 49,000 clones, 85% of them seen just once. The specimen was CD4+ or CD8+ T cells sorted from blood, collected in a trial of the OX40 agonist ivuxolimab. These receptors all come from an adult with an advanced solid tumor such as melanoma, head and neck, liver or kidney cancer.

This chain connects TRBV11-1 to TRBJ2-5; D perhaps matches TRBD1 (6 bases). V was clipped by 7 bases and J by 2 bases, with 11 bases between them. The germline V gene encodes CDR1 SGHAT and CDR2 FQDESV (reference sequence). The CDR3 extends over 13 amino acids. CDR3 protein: CASTGELQETQYF. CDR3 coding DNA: TGTGCCAGCACAGGGGAACTTCAAGAGACCCAGTACTTC.

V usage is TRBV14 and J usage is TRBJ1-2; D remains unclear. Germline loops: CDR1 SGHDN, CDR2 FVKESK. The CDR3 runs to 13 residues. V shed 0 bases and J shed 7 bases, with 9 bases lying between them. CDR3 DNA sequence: TGTGCCAGCAGCCAAGATAAACGCGGTGGCTACACCTTC. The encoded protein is CASSQDKRGGYTF. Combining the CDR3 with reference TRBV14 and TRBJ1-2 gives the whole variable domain EAGVTQFPSHSVIEKGQTVTLRCDPISGHDNLYWYRRVMGKEIKFLLHFVKESKQDESGMPNNRFLAERTGGTYSTLKVQPAELEDSGVYFCASSQDKRGGYTFGSGTRLTVV.

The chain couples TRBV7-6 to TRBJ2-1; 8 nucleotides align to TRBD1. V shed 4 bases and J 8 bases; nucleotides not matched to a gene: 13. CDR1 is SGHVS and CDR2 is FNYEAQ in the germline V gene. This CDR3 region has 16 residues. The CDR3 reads CASSSETGEDQHEQFF. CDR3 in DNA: TGTGCCAGCAGCTCAGAGACAGGGGAGGATCAGCATGAGCAGTTCTTC.

The CDR3 nucleotides read TGCGCCAGCAGCCTTTCCGAACGGGCTGATTCACCCCTCCACTTT. Translated, it gives CASSLSERADSPLHF. V usage is TRBV4-3 and J usage is TRBJ1-6, with unresolved D. There are 15 residues in the CDR3. Germline V gene data show CDR1 as LGHNA and CDR2 as YSLEER. V lost 4 bases, J lost 8 bases, and 15 bases lay in between.

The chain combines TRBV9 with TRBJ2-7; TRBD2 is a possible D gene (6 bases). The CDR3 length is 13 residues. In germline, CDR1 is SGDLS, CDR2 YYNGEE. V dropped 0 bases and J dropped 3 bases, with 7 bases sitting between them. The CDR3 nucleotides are TGTGCCAGCAGCGTAGGGAGGGACTACGAGCAGTACTTC. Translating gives CASSVGRDYEQYF. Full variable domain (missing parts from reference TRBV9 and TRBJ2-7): DSGVTQTPKHLITATGQRVTLRCSPRSGDLSVYWYQQSLDQGLQFLIQYYNGEERAKGNILERFSAQQFPDLHSELNLSSLELGDSALYFCASSVGRDYEQYFGPGTRLTVT.

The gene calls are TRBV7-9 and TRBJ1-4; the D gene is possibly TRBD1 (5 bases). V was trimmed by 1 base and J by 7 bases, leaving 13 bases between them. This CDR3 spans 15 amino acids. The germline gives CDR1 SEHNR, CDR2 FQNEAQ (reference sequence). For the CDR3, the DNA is TGTGCCAGCAGCTTAGTTGGTCAGGGAGGTGAAAAACTGTTTTTT. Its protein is CASSLVGQGGEKLFF.

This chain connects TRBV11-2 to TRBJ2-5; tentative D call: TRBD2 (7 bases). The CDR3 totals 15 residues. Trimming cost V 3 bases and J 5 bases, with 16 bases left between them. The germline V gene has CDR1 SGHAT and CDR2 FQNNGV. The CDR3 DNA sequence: TGTGCCAGCAGCTTGGGGGGCGGGGGCTTGGAGACCCAGTACTTC. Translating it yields CASSLGGGGLETQYF.

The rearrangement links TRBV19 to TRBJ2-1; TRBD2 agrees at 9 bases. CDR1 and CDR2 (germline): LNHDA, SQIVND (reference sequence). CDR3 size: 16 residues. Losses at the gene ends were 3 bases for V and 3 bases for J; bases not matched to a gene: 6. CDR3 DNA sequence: TGTGCCAGTAGTATTACTAGCGGGCCCCTCTACAATGAGCAGTTCTTC. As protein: CASSITSGPLYNEQFF. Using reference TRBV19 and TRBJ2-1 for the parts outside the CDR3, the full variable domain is DGGITQSPKYLFRKEGQNVTLSCEQNLNHDAMYWYRQDPGQGLRLIYYSQIVNDFQKGDIAEGYSVSREKKESFPLTVTSAQKNPTAFYLCASSITSGPLYNEQFFGPGTRLTVL.

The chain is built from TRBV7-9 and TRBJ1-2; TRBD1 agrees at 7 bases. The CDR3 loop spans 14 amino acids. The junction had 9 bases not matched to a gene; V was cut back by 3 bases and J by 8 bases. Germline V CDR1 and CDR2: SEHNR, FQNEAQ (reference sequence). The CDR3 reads CASSLGQSIYGYTF. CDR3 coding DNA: TGTGCCAGCAGCTTGGGACAGAGCATATACGGCTACACCTTC.

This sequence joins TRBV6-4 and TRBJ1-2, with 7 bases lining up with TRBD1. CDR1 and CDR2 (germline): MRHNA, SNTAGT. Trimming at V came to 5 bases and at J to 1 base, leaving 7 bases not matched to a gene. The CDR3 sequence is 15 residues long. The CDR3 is CASSSTGDSNYGYTF. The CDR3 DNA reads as TGTGCCAGCAGTTCTACAGGGGACAGTAACTATGGCTACACCTTC.

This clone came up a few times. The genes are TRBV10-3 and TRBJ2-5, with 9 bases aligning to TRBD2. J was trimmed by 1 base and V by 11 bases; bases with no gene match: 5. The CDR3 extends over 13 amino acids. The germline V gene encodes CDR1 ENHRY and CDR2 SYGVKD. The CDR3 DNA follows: TGTGCCGGGGCGGGGGGGCCCCAAGAGACCCAGTACTTC. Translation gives CAGAGGPQETQYF.

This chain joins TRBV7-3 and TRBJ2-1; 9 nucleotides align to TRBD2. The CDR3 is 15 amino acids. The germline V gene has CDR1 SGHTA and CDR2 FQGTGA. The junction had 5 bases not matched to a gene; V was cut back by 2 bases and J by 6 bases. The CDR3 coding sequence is TGTGCCAGCAGCTTACTTGCGGGGGGGCCCAATGAGCAGTTCTTC. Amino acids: CASSLLAGGPNEQFF. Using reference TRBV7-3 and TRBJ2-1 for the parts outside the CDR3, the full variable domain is GAGVSQTPSNKVTEKGKYVELRCDPISGHTALYWYRQSLGQGPEFLIYFQGTGAADDSGLPNDRFFAVRPEGSVSTLKIQRTERGDSAVYLCASSLLAGGPNEQFFGPGTRLTVL.